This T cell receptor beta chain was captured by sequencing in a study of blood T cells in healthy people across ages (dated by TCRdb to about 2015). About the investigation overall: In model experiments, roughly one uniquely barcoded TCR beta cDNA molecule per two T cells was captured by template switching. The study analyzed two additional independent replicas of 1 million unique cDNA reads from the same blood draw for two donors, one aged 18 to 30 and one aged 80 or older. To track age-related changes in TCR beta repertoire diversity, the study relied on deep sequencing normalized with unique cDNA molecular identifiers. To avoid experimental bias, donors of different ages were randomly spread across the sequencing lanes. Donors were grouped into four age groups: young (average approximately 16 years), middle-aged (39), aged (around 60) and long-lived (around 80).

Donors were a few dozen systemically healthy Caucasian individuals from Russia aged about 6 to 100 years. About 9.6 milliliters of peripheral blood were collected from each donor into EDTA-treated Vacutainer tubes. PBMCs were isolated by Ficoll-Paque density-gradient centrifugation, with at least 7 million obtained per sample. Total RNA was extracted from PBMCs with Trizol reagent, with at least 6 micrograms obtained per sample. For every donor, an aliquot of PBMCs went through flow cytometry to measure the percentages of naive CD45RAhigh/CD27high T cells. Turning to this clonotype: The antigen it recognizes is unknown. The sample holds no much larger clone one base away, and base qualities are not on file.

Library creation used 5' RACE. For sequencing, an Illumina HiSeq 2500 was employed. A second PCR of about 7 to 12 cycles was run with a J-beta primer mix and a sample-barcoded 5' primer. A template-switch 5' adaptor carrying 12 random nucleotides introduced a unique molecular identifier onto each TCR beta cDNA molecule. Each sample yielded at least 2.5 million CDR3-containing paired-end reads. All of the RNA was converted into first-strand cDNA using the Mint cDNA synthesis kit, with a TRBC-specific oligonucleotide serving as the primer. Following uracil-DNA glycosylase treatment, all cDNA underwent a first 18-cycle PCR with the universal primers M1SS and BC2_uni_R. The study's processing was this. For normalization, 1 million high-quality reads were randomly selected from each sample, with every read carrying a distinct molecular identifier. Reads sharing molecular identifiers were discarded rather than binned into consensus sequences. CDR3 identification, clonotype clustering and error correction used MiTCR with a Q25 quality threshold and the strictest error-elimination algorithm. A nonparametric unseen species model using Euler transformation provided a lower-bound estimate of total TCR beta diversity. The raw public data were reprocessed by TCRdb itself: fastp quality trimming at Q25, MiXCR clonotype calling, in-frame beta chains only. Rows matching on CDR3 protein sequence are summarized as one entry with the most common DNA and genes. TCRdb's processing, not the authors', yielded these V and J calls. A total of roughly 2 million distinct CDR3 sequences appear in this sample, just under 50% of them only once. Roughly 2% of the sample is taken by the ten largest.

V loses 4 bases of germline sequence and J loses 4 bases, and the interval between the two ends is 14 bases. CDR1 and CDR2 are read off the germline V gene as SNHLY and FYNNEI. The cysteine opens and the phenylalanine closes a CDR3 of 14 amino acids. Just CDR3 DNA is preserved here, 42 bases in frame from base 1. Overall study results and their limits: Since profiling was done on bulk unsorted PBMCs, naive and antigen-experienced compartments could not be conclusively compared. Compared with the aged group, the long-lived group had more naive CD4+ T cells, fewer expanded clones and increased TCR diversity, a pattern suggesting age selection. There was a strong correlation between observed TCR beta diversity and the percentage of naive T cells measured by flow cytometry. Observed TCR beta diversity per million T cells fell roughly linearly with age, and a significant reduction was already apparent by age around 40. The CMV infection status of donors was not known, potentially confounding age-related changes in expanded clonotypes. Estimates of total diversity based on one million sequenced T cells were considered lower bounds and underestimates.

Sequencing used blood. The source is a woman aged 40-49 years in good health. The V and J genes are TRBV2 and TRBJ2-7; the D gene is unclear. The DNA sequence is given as TGTGCCAGCAGTGCTGCGGTCCTCTCGTACGAGCAGTACTTC. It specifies CASSAAVLSYEQYF.